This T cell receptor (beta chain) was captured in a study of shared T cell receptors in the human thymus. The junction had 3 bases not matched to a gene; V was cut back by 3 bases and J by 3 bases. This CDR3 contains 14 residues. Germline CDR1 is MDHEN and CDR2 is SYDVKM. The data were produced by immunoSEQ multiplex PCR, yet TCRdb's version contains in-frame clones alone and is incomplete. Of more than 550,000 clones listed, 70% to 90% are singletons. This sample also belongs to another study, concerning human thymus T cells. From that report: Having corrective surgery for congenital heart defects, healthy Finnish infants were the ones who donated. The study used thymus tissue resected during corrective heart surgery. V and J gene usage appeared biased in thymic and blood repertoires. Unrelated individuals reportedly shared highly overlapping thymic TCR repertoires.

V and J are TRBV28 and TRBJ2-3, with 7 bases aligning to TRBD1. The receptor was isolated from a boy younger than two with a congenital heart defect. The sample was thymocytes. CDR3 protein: CASSLRGLTDTQYF. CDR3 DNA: TGTGCCAGCAGTTTGAGGGGGCTAACAGATACGCAGTATTTT.